Listed here is a single T cell receptor (beta chain). This record comes from a study of preoperative IRX-2 immunotherapy in early breast cancer. Trimming left V 4 bases short and J 2 bases short, with 2 bases between. The germline V gene has CDR1 SGHTA and CDR2 FQGNSA. This CDR3 is 11 amino acids long. TCRdb keeps only in-frame clones here, not all; method: immunoSEQ multiplex PCR. The sample carries tens of thousands of clones, 90% to 95% recorded once. Indicated treatment: preoperative locoregional IRX-2 cytokine immunotherapy. Patients received preoperative, locoregional IRX-2 cytokine immunotherapy in a phase Ib study.

The sample was acquired from a patient treated with IRX-2 immunotherapy. The receptor's source is a human donor with breast cancer. The rearrangement uses TRBV7-2 and TRBJ2-5; D ambiguous. The chain's CDR3 is CASSSQETQYF. For the CDR3, the DNA is TGTGCCAGCAGCTCGCAAGAGACCCAGTACTTC.